This TCR beta chain is drawn from a study of cytomegalovirus exposure and HLA in healthy donors. Whole-study results and caveats: Some V segments (TRBV6-2 and TRBV6-3 among them) were excluded as indistinguishable. Most likely, a cluster of highly shared sequence variants arose as a sequencing artifact. Upon later analysis, HLA-associated TCR beta chains proved more clonally expanded than other, equally common chains.

Concerning this clone: Its antigen is as yet unknown.

This CDR3 is built from 20 residues. Primers: 60 Vbeta forward and 13 Jbeta reverse. Measured with immunoSEQ multiplex PCR; TCRdb has only the in-frame clones, and not every one. The table lists about 200,000 clones, roughly four fifths of them singletons, with around 2% in the top ten. The chain is built from TRBV21-1 and TRBJ2-2; the table gives TRBD1 as D, unverified against the DNA. TRBV21-1 counts as a pseudogene. The TCR was taken from a man between 18 and 35 years old in good health and CMV-seronegative. The sequencing sample was made of PBMCs. CDR3 sequence reads: CASSKLYWGQTTPNTGELFF. Written as DNA, the CDR3 is TGTGCCAGCAGCAAACTTTATTGGGGGCAGACAACTCCGAACACCGGGGAGCTGTTTTTT.